The entry below gives a single T cell receptor beta chain sequence along with its context. The sample carries other DNA sequences with the same CDR3. In the original workflow: Using reference gene primer amplification, nucleated cell counts were estimated. Profiling relied on immunoSEQ multiplex PCR, and the TCRdb table lists in-frame clones only, not all of them. V, J and clone size are those of that table, while D and trimming were read from the DNA. The table lists about 190,000 clones, more than 60% of them singletons. This entry is derived from a study of blood T cell repertoires in COVID-19. Study as a whole: The United States, Italy and Spain supplied acute and convalescent COVID-19 samples. Sources were T cells, B-cell-depleted T cells, or PBMCs; the material itself was cDNA or gDNA.

Trimming cost V 0 bases and J 5 bases; bases outside gene matches: 1. Germline-derived CDR1 and CDR2 are SGHRS and YFSETQ. The length of the CDR3 is 15 residues. The rearrangement uses TRBV5-1 and TRBJ1-6, with 8 bases that match TRBD1. The specimen sequenced was peripheral blood. This receptor was taken from a woman aged 50 to 60 with acute or convalescent COVID-19. The CDR3, as DNA: TGCGCCAGCAGCTTGGCGGACAGGGATAATTCACCCCTCCACTTT. Translating gives CASSLADRDNSPLHF.